One sample yielded the 21 T cell receptor beta chains listed below, sequenced in a study of blood T cell repertoires in COVID-19 (dated by TCRdb to the early 2020s). Library creation used the immunoSEQ multiplex PCR assay. TCRdb carries this immuneACCESS record with in-frame sequences only. Its versions omit some clonotypes, under half of them owing to an unresolved V gene in the studies checked, with the rest unexplained. This sample comprises hundreds of thousands of clones, around 90% of them detected only once. The top ten constitute over 0.2% of the sample. Sequences were obtained from peripheral blood. The receptors originated from a woman under 30 with acute or convalescent COVID-19.

V usage is TRBV11-2 and J usage is TRBJ1-3; TRBD1 agrees at 7 bases. This CDR3 has 18 residues. The germline V gene has CDR1 SGHAT and CDR2 FQNNGV. Trimming cost V 2 bases and J 0 bases; bases outside gene matches: 10. This CDR3 is CASSLKSTGATSGNTIYF. For the CDR3, the DNA is TGTGCCAGCAGCTTAAAGTCAACAGGGGCCACCTCTGGAAACACCATATATTTT.

This clone has more than one count but fewer than ten. The V call is TRBV29-1, the J call TRBJ2-7; tentatively, D is TRBD2 (5 bases). The CDR3 runs to 13 residues. Germline V CDR1 and CDR2: SQVTM, ANQGSEA. V was trimmed by 6 bases and J by 2 bases, leaving 14 bases between them. The CDR3 loop is CSVAPRAAYEQYF. The CDR3 DNA follows: TGCAGCGTCGCACCGAGGGCAGCCTACGAGCAGTACTTC.

The chain links TRBV2 to TRBJ2-7; 7 bases match TRBD2. J was trimmed by 2 bases and V by 4 bases; bases with no gene match: 8. The CDR3 contains 15 residues. Germline CDR1 reads SNHLY; CDR2 reads FYNNEI. This CDR3 is CASSVVEGLTYEQYF. The CDR3 DNA is TGTGCCAGCAGTGTTGTGGAGGGACTAACCTACGAGCAGTACTTC.

This clone was seen just once. V gene TRBV6-2 or TRBV6-3 combines with J gene TRBJ2-7; 11 bases align to TRBD1. Germline V gene lookup returns CDR1 MNHEY and CDR2 SVGEGT. J gave up 3 bases and V 6 bases, and 10 bases lay outside the gene matches. This CDR3 is built from 16 residues. CDR3 sequence reads: CASSPHRDRGNYEQYF. The CDR3 DNA sequence: TGTGCCAGCAGCCCCCACCGGGACAGGGGGAACTACGAGCAGTACTTC.

In its sample, this clone was seen once. The chain couples TRBV2 to TRBJ1-3, with D possibly being TRBD1 (6 bases). The V and J ends lost 7 bases and 3 bases respectively, with 16 bases between them. The germline gives CDR1 SNHLY, CDR2 FYNNEI. This CDR3 has 15 amino acids. The CDR3 spells CASNLLGGLGNTIYF. CDR3 nucleotide sequence: TGTGCCAGCAACCTTTTAGGGGGTCTTGGAAACACCATATATTTT.

This clone has a handful of counts. This sequence joins TRBV5-4 and TRBJ1-2; TRBD1 aligns across 9 bases. Germline loops: CDR1 SGHNT, CDR2 YYREEE (reference sequence). This CDR3 region has 15 residues. V gave up 5 bases and J gave up 4 bases; unmatched junction bases: 9. The CDR3 reads CASRDRDREVYGYTF. DNA of the CDR3: TGTGCCAGCAGGGACCGGGACAGGGAGGTCTATGGCTACACCTTC.

The chain is built from TRBV10-3 and TRBJ1-2; 7 nucleotides match TRBD1. V was pared by 10 bases and J by 7 bases, with 12 bases of the junction left unmatched. The CDR3 has 13 amino acids. Germline CDR1 and CDR2: ENHRY and SYGVKD. The CDR3 sequence: CANARQGDSGYTF. The CDR3 DNA sequence: TGTGCCAACGCCAGACAGGGAGATAGTGGCTACACCTTC.

This clone was seen just once. The J gene is TRBJ1-1, the V gene TRBV5-1, with 9 bases lining up with TRBD1. Trimming took 0 bases from V and 10 from J; bases not matched to a gene: 4. This CDR3 is 13 amino acids long. Per germline, CDR1 SGHRS and CDR2 YFSETQ. This CDR3 reads CASSLGTGVGAFF. DNA of the CDR3: TGCGCCAGCAGCTTGGGGACAGGGGTGGGAGCTTTCTTT.

The V call is TRBV11-2, the J call TRBJ1-1, with TRBD1 identical over 7 bases. Germline lookup yields CDR1 SGHAT and CDR2 FQNNGV. The CDR3 runs 15 residues. The trim removed 6 bases at V and 4 bases at J, leaving 11 bases unmatched. CDR3 amino acids: CASSSGGNRATEAFF. The CDR3 DNA reads as TGTGCCAGCAGTTCAGGGGGTAACAGGGCCACTGAAGCTTTCTTT.

The chain employs TRBV4-1 and TRBJ1-2; D is perhaps TRBD1 (5 bases). CDR3 length: 13 amino acids. Germline lookup yields CDR1 MGHRA and CDR2 YSYEKL. V was cut by 0 bases and J by 6 bases, with 8 bases left in between. This CDR3 is CASSQETAHGYTF. The CDR3 bases are TGCGCCAGCAGCCAAGAGACAGCCCATGGCTACACCTTC.

This chain uses TRBV12-5 with TRBJ1-1, with D possibly TRBD1 on 6 matching bases. This CDR3 contains 17 residues. CDR1 is LGHNT, CDR2 FRNRAP, per germline. Trimming pared 6 bases from V and 0 bases from J, leaving 20 bases between. Here the CDR3 DNA reads TGTGCTAGTGGAGACCCGAAACAGGGTTTAATGAACACTGAAGCTTTCTTT. This gives the protein CASGDPKQGLMNTEAFF.

The gene calls are TRBV7-2 and TRBJ1-2; tentative D call: TRBD1 (5 bases). In germline, CDR1 is SGHTA, CDR2 FQGNSA. The V end lost 0 bases, the J end lost 7 bases, and 12 bases lay between the germline ends. This CDR3 is built from 14 residues. The CDR3 DNA sequence: TGTGCCAGCAGCTTAGCGCCGGGGGTGGCTGGCTACACCTTC. Translation: CASSLAPGVAGYTF.

This chain joins TRBV2 and TRBJ1-5; D is unclear. Germline CDR1 SNHLY, CDR2 FYNNEI. The CDR3 totals 14 residues. V was pared by 5 bases and J by 0 bases, with 8 bases between. This CDR3 reads CASSLENSNQPQHF. The CDR3 DNA follows: TGTGCCAGCAGTCTTGAGAATAGCAATCAGCCCCAGCATTTT. The full variable domain, in which reference TRBV2 and TRBJ1-5 provide the parts outside the CDR3, is EPEVTQTPSHQVTQMGQEVILRCVPISNHLYFYWYRQILGQKVEFLVSFYNNEISEKSEIFDDQFSVERPDGSNFTLKIRSTKLEDSAMYFCASSLENSNQPQHFGDGTRLSIL.

This sequence joins TRBV27 and TRBJ1-2; D is perhaps TRBD1 (5 bases). The CDR3 has 11 residues. V gave up 10 bases and J gave up 5 bases, with 11 bases separating them. Per germline, CDR1 MNHEY and CDR2 SMNVEV (reference sequence). In DNA form, the CDR3 reads TGTGCCACCTGGGGGGGTTATGGCTACACCTTC. It is translated as CATWGGYGYTF.

The chain has TRBV12-3 or TRBV12-4 and TRBJ1-2; no firm D call. The CDR3 has 13 residues. V was clipped by 1 base and J by 8 bases, with 11 bases between them. Written as DNA, the CDR3 is TGTGCCAGCAGTTTAGGGGAGTCGTGGGGCTACACCTTC. It codes for CASSLGESWGYTF.

As DNA, the CDR3 is TGTGCCAGCAGCGGGTCCACAGGGGACTACAATGAGCAGTTCTTC. It codes for CASSGSTGDYNEQFF. J is TRBJ2-1 and V is TRBV9; 7 bases agree with TRBD1. From germline, CDR1 is SGDLS and CDR2 YYNGEE. J lost 3 bases, V lost 3 bases, and 6 bases had no gene match. The CDR3 totals 15 residues.

This clone was seen just once. The chain is built from TRBV9 and TRBJ2-7; 8 bases agree with TRBD1. The germline V gene encodes CDR1 SGDLS and CDR2 YYNGEE. After removal of 0 bases from V and 2 bases from J, the junction contained 16 bases not matched to a gene. The CDR3 spans 19 residues. CDR3 sequence reads: CASSVGGGAVQQGAYEQYF. In DNA form, the CDR3 reads TGTGCCAGCAGCGTAGGCGGAGGAGCAGTCCAACAGGGGGCCTACGAGCAGTACTTC.

This rearrangement joins TRBV27 to TRBJ1-2, with D possibly being TRBD1 (6 bases). V shed 1 base and J shed 4 bases, with 13 bases lying between them. Germline V gene sequence: CDR1 MNHEY, CDR2 SMNVEV (reference sequence). CDR3 length: 15 amino acids. The CDR3 reads CASSLYGGASYGYTF. The CDR3 DNA is TGTGCCAGCAGTTTATATGGGGGGGCTAGCTATGGCTACACCTTC.

The V call is TRBV19, the J call TRBJ1-3; tentative D call: TRBD1 (5 bases). Germline loops: CDR1 LNHDA, CDR2 SQIVND (reference sequence). The length of the CDR3 is 14 residues. Trimming took off 7 bases at V and 7 bases at J, with 17 bases between the two ends. CDR3 loop: CASTRVELGNTIYF. CDR3 DNA: TGTGCCAGTACCAGGGTCGAGTTAGGTAACACCATATATTTT.

The chain employs TRBV30 and TRBJ2-5; D uncertain. Looked up from germline, CDR1 is GTSNPN and CDR2 is SVGIG (reference sequence). The ends were cut back, 2 bases at V and 4 bases at J, with 20 bases in the middle. The CDR3 has 16 residues. This chain's CDR3 is CAWSPPPGQRGETQYF. The CDR3 DNA sequence: TGTGCCTGGAGTCCGCCCCCCGGCCAGCGAGGAGAGACCCAGTACTTC.

CDR3 sequence reads: CSATGGNYGYTF. The CDR3 DNA follows: TGCAGCGCCACAGGGGGTAACTATGGCTACACCTTC. The rearrangement links TRBV29-1 to TRBJ1-2; 8 bases map to TRBD1. This CDR3 has 12 residues. Trimming cost V 7 bases and J 1 base; bases outside gene matches: 2. CDR1 and CDR2 (germline): SQVTM, ANQGSEA.